The source of this TCR beta chain is a study of T cell responses to AZD1222 COVID-19 vaccine. Study-wide results and caveats: Per reports, nearly half of all spike-specific TCRs target regions that are unmutated in variants. In a largely white British group with more females than males, clonal diversity was possibly underestimated.

About this clone itself: What it recognizes is unknown.

The table came from immunoSEQ multiplex PCR; TCRdb's copy has only in-frame clones and leaves some out. The sample yields approximately 100,000 clones, 91% seen once. This CDR3 is built from 13 residues. Between the trimmed V and J ends, which lost 3 bases and 1 base, there was a span of 8 bases. CDR1 GTSNPN and CDR2 SVGIG come from the germline V gene (reference sequence). The sample was peripheral blood, taken on day 0 of AZD1222 vaccination. This receptor was obtained from an adult in good health. The chain joins TRBV30 to TRBJ2-3, with D possibly TRBD1 on 5 matching bases. The CDR3 DNA follows: TGTGCCTGGAGAGGGGTGGGCACAGATACGCAGTATTTT. This codes for CAWRGVGTDTQYF. The full variable domain, with the rest looked up from reference TRBV30 and TRBJ2-3, is SQTIHQWPATLVQPVGSPLSLECTVEGTSNPNLYWYRQAAGRGLQLLFYSVGIGQISSEVPQNLSASRPQDRQFILSSKKLLLSDSGFYLCAWRGVGTDTQYFGPGTRLTVL.